These 28 T cell receptor beta chains were all obtained from the same sample, sequenced in a study of cytomegalovirus exposure and HLA in healthy donors. The PCR was carried out with 60 Vbeta primers and 13 Jbeta primers. Assay used: immunoSEQ multiplex PCR; TCRdb lists only in-frame clones, some missing. The sample has around 67,000 clones; around 82% are singletons. The sequenced material came from PBMCs. These receptors came from a man in his late teens or twenties in good health and CMV-seropositive.

This chain uses TRBV6-1 with TRBJ1-4; TRBD1 is a possible D gene (5 bases). Germline V gene sequence: CDR1 MNHNS, CDR2 SASEGT. V lost 7 bases, J lost 7 bases, and 13 bases lay in between. This CDR3 is built from 13 residues. Here the CDR3 reads CASIFAGGEKLFF. The CDR3 coding sequence is TGTGCCAGCATATTCGCCGGGGGTGAAAAACTGTTTTTT.

This clone was observed a single time. This chain uses TRBV7-3 with TRBJ2-3, with 8 nucleotides matching TRBD1. V shed 5 bases and J 5 bases; nucleotides not matched to a gene: 6. The CDR3 contains 14 residues. The germline gives CDR1 SGHTA, CDR2 FQGTGA. CDR3 nucleotides: TGTGCCAGCAGCCCGGGACAGGTGGGAGATACGCAGTATTTT. Its protein is CASSPGQVGDTQYF.

This clone is categorized as medium-sized. V usage is TRBV19 and J usage is TRBJ2-1; 8 positions match TRBD2. The CDR3 has 17 amino acids. Germline CDR1 LNHDA, CDR2 SQIVND (reference sequence). V lost 6 bases and J lost 15; bases outside the gene matches: 25. The CDR3 sequence: CASSSVLSGLGRVLLFF. DNA for the CDR3: TGTGCCAGTAGCTCCGTCCTCTCGGGACTAGGGCGGGTGTTACTGTTCTTC. The whole variable domain, filled in from reference TRBV19 and TRBJ2-1, reads DGGITQSPKYLFRKEGQNVTLSCEQNLNHDAMYWYRQDPGQGLRLIYYSQIVNDFQKGDIAEGYSVSREKKESFPLTVTSAQKNPTAFYLCASSSVLSGLGRVLLFFGPGTRLTVL.

J is TRBJ2-4 and V is TRBV6-1; 7 nucleotides agree with TRBD1. This CDR3 region has 15 residues. J gave up 0 bases and V 7 bases, and 6 bases lay outside the gene matches. The germline CDR1 and CDR2 sequences are MNHNS and SASEGT. The CDR3: CASIQGQLAKNIQYF. CDR3 DNA: TGTGCCAGCATTCAGGGACAGCTAGCCAAAAACATTCAGTACTTC.

This clone was seen only a few times. The chain couples TRBV7-2 to TRBJ2-7; 12 bases map to TRBD2. Germline V gene data show CDR1 as SGHTA and CDR2 as FQGNSA. This CDR3 spans 14 amino acids. The trim removed 5 bases at V and 5 bases at J, leaving 4 bases unmatched. CDR3: CASSITSGRNEQYF. As DNA, the CDR3 is TGTGCCAGCAGCATTACTAGCGGGAGGAACGAGCAGTACTTC.

This clone is a singleton in its sample. The chain is built from TRBV30 and TRBJ1-1, with D possibly TRBD1 on 6 matching bases. V shed 3 bases and J shed 7 bases, with 15 bases lying between them. The CDR3 length is 13 residues. CDR1 and CDR2 from the germline V gene are GTSNPN and SVGIG (reference sequence). CDR3 sequence reads: CAWSDLQGGEAFF. The CDR3 DNA follows: TGTGCCTGGAGCGACTTACAGGGCGGTGAAGCTTTCTTT. The full variable domain, with the rest looked up from reference TRBV30 and TRBJ1-1, is SQTIHQWPATLVQPVGSPLSLECTVEGTSNPNLYWYRQAAGRGLQLLFYSVGIGQISSEVPQNLSASRPQDRQFILSSKKLLLSDSGFYLCAWSDLQGGEAFFGQGTRLTVV.

V gene TRBV5-1 combines with J gene TRBJ2-2; the match to TRBD2 covers 8 bases. Losses at the gene ends were 7 bases for V and 0 bases for J; bases not matched to a gene: 5. The CDR3 runs to 15 residues. Germline V gene data show CDR1 as SGHRS and CDR2 as YFSETQ. This CDR3 reads CASRLLAANTGELFF. CDR3 coding DNA: TGCGCCAGCCGTTTACTAGCGGCGAACACCGGGGAGCTGTTTTTT. Combining the CDR3 with reference TRBV5-1 and TRBJ2-2 gives the whole variable domain KAGVTQTPRYLIKTRGQQVTLSCSPISGHRSVSWYQQTPGQGLQFLFEYFSETQRNKGNFPGRFSGRQFSNSRSEMNVSTLELGDSALYLCASRLLAANTGELFFGEGSRLTVL.

This clone was recorded only once. J is TRBJ2-3 and V is TRBV5-1, with TRBD2 matching over 9 bases. After removal of 7 bases from V and 4 bases from J, the junction contained 7 bases not matched to a gene. The germline V gene encodes CDR1 SGHRS and CDR2 YFSETQ. This CDR3 has 14 residues. CDR3 in DNA: TGCGCCAGCCGGGCGGGAGGGAGCGCAGATACGCAGTATTTT. It translates to CASRAGGSADTQYF.

There are a few counts of this clone. The J gene is TRBJ2-1, the V gene TRBV5-4, with a possible D match to TRBD1 (5 bases). This CDR3 contains 14 residues. From germline, CDR1 is SGHNT and CDR2 YYREEE (reference sequence). Between the trimmed V and J ends, which lost 0 bases and 5 bases, there was a span of 9 bases. The CDR3 nucleotides are TGTGCCAGCAGCTTGGTTCAGGGTAACAATGAGCAGTTCTTC. Translation gives CASSLVQGNNEQFF.

The chain is built from TRBV6-1 and TRBJ1-2, with 7 bases identical to TRBD1. The germline V gene has CDR1 MNHNS and CDR2 SASEGT. V lost 9 bases to trimming and J lost 4 bases; unmatched junction nucleotides: 8. This CDR3 is 13 amino acids long. CDR3 coding DNA: TGTGCCAGTCTTCCGGGACAGATCTATGGCTACACCTTC. Residues: CASLPGQIYGYTF.

The V gene is TRBV7-2, the J gene TRBJ2-5, with 9 bases matching TRBD2. Germline CDR1 SGHTA, CDR2 FQGNSA. The CDR3 is made up of 14 amino acids. The ends lost 2 bases at V and 5 bases at J; junction bases unmatched: 3. The CDR3 DNA reads as TGTGCCAGCAGCTTACTAGCGGGAAGGGAGACCCAGTACTTC. It translates to CASSLLAGRETQYF.

This chain links TRBV18 with TRBJ1-2, with 8 nucleotides matching TRBD1. Trimming at V came to 3 bases and at J to 4 bases, leaving 7 bases not matched to a gene. Per the germline V gene, CDR1 is KGHSH and CDR2 is LQKENI. The CDR3 is 15 residues long. This CDR3 reads CASSPTGGQAYGYTF. The CDR3 DNA reads as TGTGCCAGCTCACCCACGGGGGGACAGGCCTATGGCTACACCTTC.

The chain joins TRBV10-2 to TRBJ2-7; the match to TRBD2 covers 7 bases. The CDR3 is 13 amino acids. Losses at the gene ends were 11 bases for V and 6 bases for J; bases not matched to a gene: 13. Per germline, CDR1 WSHSY and CDR2 SAAADI. CDR3 DNA sequence: TGCGCCTCCAATGCCGGGACTACTTCCGAGCAGTACTTC. Translating gives CASNAGTTSEQYF.

A note on this clone: Other DNA sequences from this sample encode an identical CDR3 as well. This chain uses TRBV7-9 with TRBJ1-1; 9 bases match TRBD1. V lost 5 bases to trimming and J lost 4 bases; unmatched junction nucleotides: 2. The CDR3 is 13 amino acids. The germline V gene encodes CDR1 SEHNR and CDR2 FQNEAQ (reference sequence). The CDR3 DNA sequence: TGTGCCAGCAGCCGGGGACAGGGCACTGAAGCTTTCTTT. This codes for CASSRGQGTEAFF.

Regarding this clone: In this CDR3 the conserved last residue, phenylalanine or tryptophan, is missing, so a read error is likely. The chain is built from TRBV29-1 and TRBJ2-6; possibly TRBD2 for D (6 bases). The germline CDR1 and CDR2 sequences are SQVTM and ANQGSEA. The CDR3 runs 15 residues. V dropped 4 bases and J dropped 0 bases, with 10 bases sitting between them. Here the CDR3 DNA reads TGCAGCGTTGGGGACTCCCCCTCTGGGGCCAACGTCCTGACTGTC. Its translation: CSVGDSPSGANVLTV.

The V call is TRBV14, the J call TRBJ1-1; TRBD1 might be the D (5 bases). V lost 0 bases to trimming and J lost 10 bases, with 18 bases between them. This CDR3 has 15 residues. The germline CDR1 and CDR2 sequences are SGHDN and FVKESK. The CDR3 is CASSQDHYKGAGAFF. The CDR3 DNA sequence: TGTGCCAGCAGCCAAGATCATTACAAAGGGGCTGGAGCTTTCTTT.

This clone was counted only a few times. The genes are TRBV4-1 and TRBJ1-4, with 9 nucleotides matching TRBD1. The CDR3 extends over 13 amino acids. Germline CDR1 MGHRA, CDR2 YSYEKL. V lost 5 bases, J lost 12 bases, and 7 bases stayed unmatched. The CDR3 region has the DNA TGCGCCAGCAGCAACCAACAGGGGGCCGAACTGTTTTTT. The encoded protein is CASSNQQGAELFF.

The chain has TRBV13 and TRBJ2-5, with D perhaps TRBD2 (7 bases). V lost 5 bases, J lost 2 bases, and 12 bases lay in between. The CDR3 runs to 14 residues. Germline V lookup: CDR1 PRHDT, CDR2 FYEKMQ (reference sequence). CDR3 DNA: TGTGCCAGCAGCCCCGAGGGGGGGCAAGAGACCCAGTACTTC. The encoded protein is CASSPEGGQETQYF.

The chain uses TRBV6-1 and TRBJ2-5; D might be TRBD2 (6 bases). Germline CDR1 is MNHNS and CDR2 is SASEGT. CDR3 length equals 13 residues. Between the trimmed V and J ends, which lost 11 bases and 4 bases, there was a span of 17 bases. The CDR3 sequence: CASGGGSRETQYF. For the CDR3, the DNA is TGTGCCTCGGGTGGGGGGTCCAGAGAGACCCAGTACTTC.

The sample holds a few counts of this clone. The V call is TRBV25-1, the J call TRBJ2-3, with 9 bases fitting TRBD2. The CDR3 sequence is 14 residues long. Germline V CDR1 and CDR2: MGHDK, SYGVNS. V lost 4 bases to trimming and J lost 6 bases; unmatched junction nucleotides: 5. For the CDR3, the DNA is TGTGCCAGCAGTGGATTCACTAGCGGGGATACGCAGTATTTT. Amino acid sequence: CASSGFTSGDTQYF.

The J gene is TRBJ1-1, the V gene TRBV7-9; 8 nucleotides align to TRBD1. Losses at the gene ends were 3 bases for V and 1 base for J; bases not matched to a gene: 1. Germline CDR1 and CDR2: SEHNR and FQNEAQ (reference sequence). This CDR3 spans 14 amino acids. This chain's CDR3 is CASSLTGENTEAFF. In DNA, the CDR3 is TGTGCCAGCAGCTTGACAGGGGAGAACACTGAAGCTTTCTTT.

This clone was picked up a small number of times. The chain links TRBV30 to TRBJ1-2, with D tentatively TRBD1 (5 bases). Trimming removed 0 bases at V and 6 bases at J, with 11 bases between. Germline CDR1 and CDR2: GTSNPN and SVGIG (reference sequence). The CDR3 consists of 13 residues. CDR3 nucleotide sequence: TGTGCCTGGAGTGTTTTAGGGGCTCATGGCTACACCTTC. Its translation: CAWSVLGAHGYTF.

Only a few counts were recorded for this clone. The V and J genes are TRBV30 and TRBJ2-2, with D perhaps matching TRBD1 (5 bases). Per the germline V gene, CDR1 is GTSNPN and CDR2 is SVGIG (reference sequence). Between the trimmed V and J ends, which lost 3 bases and 4 bases, there was a span of 18 bases. The CDR3 is 16 residues long. CDR3 residues: CAWRPRIAQGTGELFF. The CDR3 DNA sequence: TGTGCCTGGAGGCCCAGGATAGCTCAGGGCACCGGGGAGCTGTTTTTT.

This clone showed up just a few times. The genes are TRBV6-6 and TRBJ2-1; 9 bases align to TRBD1. Germline V gene sequence: CDR1 MNHNY, CDR2 SVGAGI (reference sequence). The CDR3 contains 13 residues. The CDR3: CAGGTGSYNEQFF. CDR3 sequence (DNA): TGTGCGGGCGGGACAGGGAGCTACAATGAGCAGTTCTTC.

CDR3 sequence (DNA): TGTGCCAGCAGTTCCACCCCAGGGGACACTGAAGCTTTCTTT. Amino acids: CASSSTPGDTEAFF. V and J are TRBV7-2 and TRBJ1-1; maybe TRBD1 (6 bases). Germline V gene sequence: CDR1 SGHTA, CDR2 FQGNSA. CDR3 length: 14 amino acids. Trimming pared 6 bases from V and 3 bases from J, leaving 14 bases between.

V usage is TRBV6-5 and J usage is TRBJ1-2; 7 nucleotides match TRBD1. The CDR3 is 15 amino acids. The germline V gene has CDR1 MNHEY and CDR2 SVGAGI. The V segment lost 5 bases and the J segment 4 bases; nucleotides outside the gene matches: 10. The CDR3 loop is CASSISSGTVYGYTF. CDR3 nucleotides: TGTGCCAGCAGTATCTCGTCCGGGACAGTCTATGGCTACACCTTC.

The chain recombines TRBV23-1 with TRBJ1-6; TRBD1 is a possible D gene (5 bases). TRBV23-1 is given ORF status, its function remaining uncertain. This CDR3 region has 21 residues. Trimming cost V 4 bases and J 2 bases, with 27 bases left between them. CDR3 nucleotide sequence: TGCGCCAGCAGTCGTCAACGCCCCTCCGTTTTGGCGGGGGCCTATAATTCACCCCTCCACTTT. It is translated as CASSRQRPSVLAGAYNSPLHF.

The J gene is TRBJ1-6, the V gene TRBV28, with 7 nucleotides matching TRBD1. Looked up from germline, CDR1 is MDHEN and CDR2 is SYDVKM. The CDR3 has 15 residues. The V segment lost 5 bases and the J segment 7 bases; nucleotides outside the gene matches: 8. CDR3 loop: CASSTSGGHNSPLHF. CDR3 coding DNA: TGTGCCAGCAGTACTTCAGGGGGGCACAATTCACCCCTCCACTTT.